This T cell receptor beta chain was sequenced in a study of OX40 agonist ivuxolimab in advanced cancers. Study in general: Intravenous ivuxolimab was administered to patients every 2 weeks at 0.01 to 10 mg/kg. Two cutaneous melanoma patients and one hepatocellular carcinoma patient, three in all, had partial responses.

V was clipped by 1 base and J by 5 bases; unmatched bases: 6. The CDR3 is made up of 17 amino acids. Germline V gene sequence: CDR1 MGHRA, CDR2 YSYEKL. Individuals having autoimmune disease history or systemic immunosuppression were not enrolled. Samples were taken at baseline and on day 1 of cycles 4 and 7. Data came from immunoSEQ multiplex PCR; TCRdb stores just in-frame clones and leaves some out. The sample consists of 60,000 or so clones, around 87% of them appearing once. This sample comprised CD4+ or CD8+ T cells sorted from blood, obtained in a trial of the OX40 agonist ivuxolimab. The origin of this receptor is an adult with an advanced solid tumor such as melanoma, head and neck, liver or kidney cancer. The chain employs TRBV4-1 and TRBJ2-1, with TRBD2 matching over 12 bases. CDR3 sequence (DNA): TGCGCCAGCAGCCAAGCGCGACTAGCGGGAGAGGACAATGAGCAGTTCTTC. Protein product: CASSQARLAGEDNEQFF.